This is a list of T cell receptor beta chains from one sample in a study of T-cell reconstitution after alpha-beta-depleted transplantation in children. TCRdb ran MiXCR on the PCR reads and lists one entry per CDR3 protein. This sample has around 450,000 distinct CDR3 sequences, with about 10% found just once. The sample consisted of PBMCs, taken before TCRalphabeta/CD19-depleted stem cell transplant. These TCRs come from a child between 2 and 9 years old with inherited bone marrow failure, due to receive a stem cell transplant. CDR3s include the opening cysteine and the closing phenylalanine or tryptophan. The order of the fields is V gene, D gene, CDR3 protein. D genes are given only for firm matches.

TRBV20-1	NA	CSAGDWRIGHVQFF
TRBV6-1	NA	CASSEAGTWGGYTF
TRBV19	NA	CASSISTEAGNTIYF
TRBV10-1	TRBD1	CASSDGGDRESEQYF
TRBV20-1	TRBD1	CSATGTGPRDTQYF
TRBV20-1	TRBD2	CSASWTRTSTDTQYF
TRBV6-1	TRBD2	CASSGGVRHEQYF
TRBV7-9	NA	CASSFPGLAPYGYTF
TRBV12-3/TRBV12-4	TRBD2	CASSSLGLAGAYEQYF
TRBV27	TRBD1	CASRRTGGAGSPLHF
TRBV6-5	NA	CASGAGRHQPQHF
TRBV11-2	NA	CASSFTPRRRDEQFF
TRBV20-1	TRBD2	CSAPGLAGDEQYF
TRBV5-4	TRBD2	CASSGGLAATYEQYF
TRBV29-1	TRBD2	CSVDPSGRAGNEQFF
TRBV20-1	TRBD2	CSPQKREVTYEQYF
TRBV12-3/TRBV12-4	TRBD1	CASSQGQGFSGANVLTF
TRBV6-1	NA	CASSERVGTYNEQFF
TRBV7-2	TRBD1	CASSIHGQGVRNEQFF
TRBV12-3/TRBV12-4	NA	CASSRTIRDNEQFF
TRBV20-1	NA	CSARTVVLLGTQYF
TRBV19	NA	CASSIWGSENTGELFF
TRBV12-3/TRBV12-4	TRBD2	CASSFGGRLVEQYF
TRBV24-1	TRBD1	CATSDRRQGSYEQYF
TRBV15	TRBD2	CATSPGLNEQFF
TRBV5-1	NA	CASSLGGIGETQYF
TRBV28	NA	CASSTVWIQYF
TRBV25-1	NA	CASSEGDWADNEQFF
TRBV19	NA	CASSIWDKHNEQFF
TRBV7-8	NA	CASLPANTGELFF
TRBV5-5	TRBD2	CASSLGGLGGEQYF
TRBV7-2	NA	CASSRAGRETQYF
TRBV29-1	TRBD1	CSVGSARDGQGRQSPFYEQYF
TRBV10-3	NA	CAISESRNTGELFF
TRBV7-9	TRBD2	CASSPGTSGSSSYEQYF
TRBV7-9	TRBD1	CASSLSFGTGHRYEQYF
TRBV20-1	NA	CSARDSSNSGANVLTF
TRBV12-3/TRBV12-4	TRBD1	CASSLRGQYSTDTQYF
TRBV15	TRBD1	CATGDRTYQETQYF
TRBV5-6	NA	CASSPGGPKNIQYF
TRBV5-1	NA	CASSIYTGELFF
TRBV7-2	TRBD2	CASSRSTSGSIHEQYF
TRBV5-1	TRBD2	CASSLASSGGLSYEQYF
TRBV28	NA	CASSYQGGTYEQYF
TRBV29-1	NA	CSVAAENTGELFF
TRBV7-9	NA	CASSPQGKPRYEQYF
TRBV6-2/TRBV6-3	NA	CASARGIYNEQFF
TRBV7-8	NA	CASSSDLYEQYF
TRBV4-3	NA	CASSQDPDAYNEQFF
TRBV7-6	NA	CASSDSGFSTDTQYF